The present T cell receptor beta chain was sequenced within a study of blood T cell repertoires in COVID-19. The overall study: The samples span acute and convalescent COVID-19 from the United States, Italy and Spain. Sources were T cells, B-cell-depleted T cells, or PBMCs; the material itself was cDNA or gDNA.

One Seattle source followed patients from active infection through their disease course. Trimming pared 0 bases from V and 1 base from J, leaving 10 bases between. The CDR3 contains 15 residues. CDR1 is SGHNT, CDR2 YYREEE, per germline (reference sequence). Methods used by the authors: Using reference gene primer amplification, nucleated cell counts were estimated. Clones were read by immunoSEQ multiplex PCR, and TCRdb kept only the in-frame ones, dropping some. V and J calls and clone size follow that table, whereas D and trimming were derived from the DNA. Among roughly 200,000 clones listed, approximately 88% were seen once.

This sequence was found in a woman aged 40 to 50 with COVID-19, enrolled during active disease. The sample taken for sequencing was peripheral blood. This chain links TRBV5-4 with TRBJ2-5; possibly TRBD1 for D (6 bases). The CDR3 bases are TGTGCCAGCAGCTTGGTACAGGGTGTCCAAGAGACCCAGTACTTC. Encoded protein: CASSLVQGVQETQYF. Variable domain in full (rest from reference TRBV5-4 and TRBJ2-5): ETGVTQSPTHLIKTRGQQVTLRCSSQSGHNTVSWYQQALGQGPQFIFQYYREEENGRGNFPPRFSGLQFPNYSSELNVNALELDDSALYLCASSLVQGVQETQYFGPGTRLLVL.